The 21 T cell receptor beta chains presented below share a single source sample, sequenced in a study of T-cell memory formation after mild COVID-19. TCRdb used MiXCR to reprocess the 5' RACE reads, holding one entry per CDR3 protein. The table has roughly 450,000 distinct CDR3 sequences, approximately 19% seen once. Material: PBMCs or a T cell subset sorted from them (not recorded which). These receptors were taken from a man aged 18-30 years who had mild COVID-19 (a few samples of this study predate the infection). Cell type and time point are not known.

This clonotype was counted between two and nine times. The rearrangement uses TRBV6-5 and TRBJ1-3; no definite D call. There are 14 residues in the CDR3. V shed 2 bases and J shed 4 bases, with 9 bases lying between them. The germline V gene encodes CDR1 MNHEY and CDR2 SVGAGI. Here the CDR3 reads CASSYHLPGNTIYF. CDR3 nucleotides: TGTGCCAGCAGTTACCACCTCCCCGGAAACACCATATATTTT.

This clonotype was seen more than once but under ten times. This chain joins TRBV5-1 and TRBJ2-6, with 10 bases that match TRBD1. Germline lookup yields CDR1 SGHRS and CDR2 YFSETQ. Trimming at V came to 5 bases and at J to 1 base, leaving 6 bases not matched to a gene. The CDR3 contains 17 residues. The CDR3 protein is CASSPDRGLSGANVLTF. In DNA, the CDR3 is TGCGCCAGCAGTCCTGACAGGGGGCTATCTGGGGCCAACGTCCTGACTTTC.

This clonotype was counted many times. The chain has TRBV2 and TRBJ1-5, with 7 positions matching TRBD1. Germline V gene data show CDR1 as SNHLY and CDR2 as FYNNEI. The CDR3 is 15 amino acids. The ends lost 5 bases at V and 5 bases at J; junction bases unmatched: 9. This CDR3 is CASSSGTTGHQPQHF. In nucleotides, the CDR3 is TGTGCCAGCAGTTCCGGGACGACAGGGCATCAGCCCCAGCATTTT.

This clonotype was detected ten times or more. The chain joins TRBV25-1 to TRBJ2-1; either TRBD1 or TRBD2 may supply D (5 bases each). Trimming cost V 2 bases and J 7 bases, with 15 bases left between them. Germline V gene data show CDR1 as MGHDK and CDR2 as SYGVNS. This CDR3 has 15 residues. The CDR3, as DNA: TGTGCCAGCAGTGAACGGGCTAGTTGGGGGAATGAGCAGTTCTTC. Translating it yields CASSERASWGNEQFF.

The rearrangement links TRBV6-5 to TRBJ1-6; tentative D call: TRBD1 (6 bases). This CDR3 is 15 amino acids long. V gave up 0 bases and J gave up 7 bases, with 10 bases separating them. Looked up from germline, CDR1 is MNHEY and CDR2 is SVGAGI. The CDR3 DNA is TGTGCCAGCAGTTACTCGTTCACAGGGAATTCACCCCTCCACTTT. Encoded protein: CASSYSFTGNSPLHF.

This clonotype occurred a few times. V is TRBV7-9 and J is TRBJ2-5; D could derive from TRBD1 or TRBD2 (5 bases each). The CDR3 has 15 residues. V lost 6 bases and J lost 5, with 19 bases in between. Germline CDR1 and CDR2: SEHNR and FQNEAQ (reference sequence). The CDR3 is CASSDGRGPVETQYF. CDR3 sequence (DNA): TGTGCCAGCAGTGATGGTAGGGGACCGGTGGAGACCCAGTACTTC.

There are a few counts of this clonotype. The chain has TRBV2 and TRBJ2-7; no clear D gene. The CDR3 is 11 residues long. The V end lost 4 bases, the J end lost 5 bases, and 6 bases lay between the germline ends. Germline-derived CDR1 and CDR2 are SNHLY and FYNNEI. CDR3 DNA sequence: TGTGCCAGCAGTGCCGGGCACGAGCAGTACGTC. Translated, it gives CASSAGHEQYV.

The V gene is TRBV7-2, the J gene TRBJ1-1, with TRBD1 as a possible D gene (6 bases). This CDR3 contains 15 residues. V was shortened by 3 bases and J by 5 bases, with 16 bases between the two germline ends. The germline gives CDR1 SGHTA, CDR2 FQGNSA. The CDR3 reads CASSFRLGAGTEAFF. CDR3 nucleotide sequence: TGTGCCAGCAGCTTTAGGCTGGGGGCTGGGACTGAAGCTTTCTTT.

This clonotype has only a few counts. This sequence joins TRBV5-1 and TRBJ1-1; weak D call: TRBD1 (5 bases). Looked up from germline, CDR1 is SGHRS and CDR2 is YFSETQ. This CDR3 is built from 17 residues. Trimming stripped 0 bases from V and 3 bases from J, with 18 bases between. CDR3 sequence reads: CASSLVGAPTYDTEAFF. The CDR3, as DNA: TGCGCCAGCAGCTTGGTAGGGGCGCCAACCTACGACACTGAAGCTTTCTTT.

This chain links TRBV5-6 with TRBJ2-1; D not certain. Germline V gives CDR1 SGHDT, CDR2 YYEEEE. V was clipped by 5 bases and J by 2 bases, with 8 bases between them. This CDR3 comprises 13 residues. Here the CDR3 reads CASRRTTYNEQFF. CDR3 nucleotides: TGTGCCAGCAGGCGGACCACCTACAATGAGCAGTTCTTC.

The V call is TRBV11-1, the J call TRBJ2-1; 9 positions match TRBD1. With V trimmed by 5 bases and J by 5 bases, 7 bases remained unmatched. The CDR3 totals 15 residues. Per the germline V gene, CDR1 is SGHAT and CDR2 is FQDESV (reference sequence). CDR3 loop: CASSLTRTGDNEQFF. DNA of the CDR3: TGTGCCAGCAGCCTAACTAGGACAGGGGACAATGAGCAGTTCTTC.

This clonotype occurred a few times. The rearrangement joins TRBV27 to TRBJ2-1; a possible D gene is TRBD2 (5 bases). The CDR3 has 15 residues. Germline lookup yields CDR1 MNHEY and CDR2 SMNVEV (reference sequence). V shed 4 bases and J shed 7 bases, with 17 bases lying between them. The CDR3, as DNA: TGTGCCAGCAGTTCAGGACGGCGGAGGTGGAATGAGCAGTTCTTC. Its translation: CASSSGRRRWNEQFF.

This chain joins TRBV29-1 and TRBJ2-3; TRBD2 agrees at 9 bases. The CDR3 spans 14 residues. Trimming removed 8 bases from V and 2 bases from J; junction bases left unmatched: 8. CDR1 is SQVTM and CDR2 is ANQGSEA in the germline V gene. In DNA form, the CDR3 reads TGCAGCTCCACTGGCGGGGGGGTCACAGATACGCAGTATTTT. This sequence encodes CSSTGGGVTDTQYF.

This clonotype came up a few times. The rearrangement links TRBV5-1 to TRBJ2-7, with D possibly TRBD2 on 7 matching bases. The CDR3 is 14 residues long. Germline V gene lookup returns CDR1 SGHRS and CDR2 YFSETQ. The germline V and J ends were trimmed by 3 bases and 5 bases, with 15 bases remaining between them. The CDR3 reads CASSYGGPRDEQYV. DNA of the CDR3: TGCGCCAGCAGCTACGGGGGGCCGCGGGACGAGCAGTACGTC.

This clonotype was counted at least ten times. Compared with germline, one end of the junction differs, possibly owing to a read error. V and J are TRBV4-3 and TRBJ1-6; D gene unclear. The length of the CDR3 is 19 residues. CDR1 is LGHNA and CDR2 is YSLEER in the germline V gene. DNA for the CDR3: TGCGCCAGCAGCCAAGATACCGCCTCCGGTGGGTCCTTTAATTCACCCCTCCACTTT. Translated: CASSQDTASGGSFNSPLHF.

This clonotype was counted at least ten times. The V call is TRBV4-2, the J call TRBJ2-1; D gene unclear. Germline-derived CDR1 and CDR2 are LGHNA and YNFKEQ. V lost 3 bases and J lost 5, with 11 bases in between. This CDR3 contains 14 residues. CDR3 DNA sequence: TGTGCCAGCAGCCAGTCGCTAGAGAACAATGAGCAGTTCTTC. It encodes CASSQSLENNEQFF.

The chain combines TRBV7-2 with TRBJ1-2, with TRBD1 matching 9 bases. The V gene end was trimmed by 0 bases and the J gene end by 2 bases; junction bases not matched to a gene: 10. CDR3 size: 18 residues. The germline CDR1 and CDR2 sequences are SGHTA and FQGNSA. The CDR3 coding sequence is TGTGCCAGCAGCTTAGCGTACATTGGACAGGGGAAGAACTATGGCTACACCTTC. Translation gives CASSLAYIGQGKNYGYTF.

The V gene is TRBV7-8, the J gene TRBJ1-2; 8 nucleotides match TRBD1. Trimming cost V 5 bases and J 6 bases; bases outside gene matches: 14. The CDR3 is 16 amino acids. Per germline, CDR1 SGHVS and CDR2 FQNEAQ. Here the CDR3 reads CASSPRSGGANNGYTF. The CDR3 bases are TGTGCCAGCAGCCCCCGGTCAGGGGGCGCAAATAATGGCTACACCTTC.

J is TRBJ2-3 and V is TRBV12-3 or TRBV12-4; no clear D. This CDR3 is 15 amino acids long. Trimming stripped 2 bases from V and 0 bases from J, with 9 bases between. DNA for the CDR3: TGTGCCAGCAGTTTATGGTCAGAGAGCACAGATACGCAGTATTTT. Residues: CASSLWSESTDTQYF.

Only a few counts were recorded for this clonotype. The chain joins TRBV2 to TRBJ2-7; D not resolved. Germline V lookup: CDR1 SNHLY, CDR2 FYNNEI. The CDR3 has 12 residues. Trimming took 7 bases from V and 0 from J, leaving 7 bases between them. CDR3 sequence reads: CASTGSSYEQYF. Here the CDR3 DNA reads TGTGCCAGCACCGGAAGCTCCTACGAGCAGTACTTC.

J is TRBJ2-2 and V is TRBV6-2 or TRBV6-3; 8 bases align to TRBD2. This CDR3 has 14 residues. CDR1 is MNHEY and CDR2 is SVGEGT in the germline V gene. Trimming took 7 bases from V and 5 from J; bases not matched to a gene: 6. CDR3: CASTLAGWTGELFF. CDR3 nucleotide sequence: TGTGCCAGCACTTTAGCGGGGTGGACCGGGGAGCTGTTTTTT.